These T cell receptor beta chains were read from a single sample in a study of blood T cell repertoires in COVID-19. TCRdb's copy holds only in-frame clones and misses some; the assay was immunoSEQ multiplex PCR. The sample has roughly 69,000 clones; roughly 90% are singletons. Sequencing was performed on peripheral blood. These receptors were obtained from a man in his fifties with acute or convalescent COVID-19. Both conserved end residues are part of each CDR3. D genes are given only for firm matches. Only part of the rows carry a size: once, few, many, or a class if the clone is expanded.

D,V,J,size,DNA,CDR3
TRBD1,TRBV27,TRBJ2-1,medium-sized,TGTGCCAGCAGCTCCCACACCGGGACAGGGGTCAATGAGCAGTTCTTC,CASSSHTGTGVNEQFF
TRBD2,TRBV29-1,TRBJ2-7,.,TGCAGCGCACTAGCGGGCCTTTCCTACGAGCAGTACTTC,CSALAGLSYEQYF
.,TRBV5-1,TRBJ1-6,.,TGCGCCAGCAGCTTGGGACAGGATTATTCACCCCTCCACTTT,CASSLGQDYSPLHF
.,TRBV5-6,TRBJ2-5,.,TGTGCCAGCAGCTTGGTGCGCATGCCTAAAGAGACCCAGTACTTC,CASSLVRMPKETQYF
.,TRBV24-1,TRBJ1-5,.,TGTGCCACCAGTAAATCAGGGCGACAAAATCAGCCCCAGCATTTT,CATSKSGRQNQPQHF
TRBD2,TRBV7-6,TRBJ2-2,.,TGTGCCAGCAGCTTAGCAGGGCGGGAGTCAAGCACCGGGGAGCTGTTTTTT,CASSLAGRESSTGELFF
TRBD1,TRBV18,TRBJ1-2,few,TGTGCCAGCTCACCAGGGGCAGGGGGCGGCTATGGCTACACCTTC,CASSPGAGGGYGYTF
.,TRBV12-3/TRBV12-4,TRBJ2-7,few,TGTGCCAGCAGTAGATGGGGCGGCGGGCAGTACTTC,CASSRWGGGQYF
TRBD1,TRBV24-1,TRBJ2-5,.,TGTGCCACCAGTGATACGACAGGGGACCAAGAGACCCAGTACTTC,CATSDTTGDQETQYF
TRBD2,TRBV10-3,TRBJ2-3,.,TGTGCCTCTTTCCCCACTAGCGGGAGCACAGATACGCAGTATTTT,CASFPTSGSTDTQYF
.,TRBV6-5,TRBJ1-5,.,TGTGCCAGCAGTTACTCGGAAGGTGGGCTGCCCCAGCATTTT,CASSYSEGGLPQHF
.,TRBV30,TRBJ2-7,.,TGTGCCTGGAGCCGTGGACAAGGTTTTGAGAAGCAGTACTTC,CAWSRGQGFEKQYF
.,TRBV19,TRBJ2-1,.,TGTGCCAGTAGCCCCCTGGGGCCTAGGGGAACCTACAATGAGCAGTTCTTC,CASSPLGPRGTYNEQFF
TRBD1,TRBV6-2/TRBV6-3,TRBJ1-1,.,TGTGCCAGCAGTCGGGAGGGACAGAGGAACACTGAAGCTTTCTTT,CASSREGQRNTEAFF
TRBD1,TRBV27,TRBJ1-5,once,TGTGCCAGCAGTCCGACAGGGAGCAATCAGCCCCAGCATTTT,CASSPTGSNQPQHF
TRBD1,TRBV7-7,TRBJ1-4,.,TGTGCCAGCAGCCGAAAGACAGGGCTAGGGGAAAAACTGTTTTTT,CASSRKTGLGEKLFF
.,TRBV5-1,TRBJ1-3,once,TGCGCCAGCAGCCGGGAAGCCGGGTCTGGAAACACCATATATTTT,CASSREAGSGNTIYF
.,TRBV24-1,TRBJ1-5,.,TGTGCCACCAGTGATCCCCGCGGGGGAGGAAATCAGCCCCAGCATTTT,CATSDPRGGGNQPQHF
.,TRBV4-1,TRBJ2-2,.,TGCGCCAGCAGCCAAGATGGAGGGGCTAACACCGGGGAGCTGTTTTTT,CASSQDGGANTGELFF
.,TRBV27,TRBJ1-2,once,TGTGCCAGCAGTTTAGTAGGACAGCCATATGGCTACACCTTC,CASSLVGQPYGYTF
.,TRBV12-5,TRBJ1-2,once,TGTGCTAGTGGTTTGGGGCAGGTCTACTATGGCTACACCTTC,CASGLGQVYYGYTF
TRBD2,TRBV19,TRBJ2-1,.,TGTGCCAGTAGACCACAAGCGGGAATTTATAATGAGCAGTTCTTC,CASRPQAGIYNEQFF
.,TRBV5-1,TRBJ1-5,.,TGCGCCAGCAGACCCGGGGGTGGCGATAGCAATCAGCCCCAGCATTTT,CASRPGGGDSNQPQHF
.,TRBV6-2/TRBV6-3,TRBJ2-3,.,TGTGCCAGCAGTTTCGCGACTGGGACAGATACGCAGTATTTT,CASSFATGTDTQYF
TRBD2,TRBV9,TRBJ2-1,.,TGTGCCAGCAGCGTCGGACTAGCGGGAGTTGGGAATGAGCAGTTCTTC,CASSVGLAGVGNEQFF